This TCR beta chain was sequenced during a study of T cell responses to AZD1222 COVID-19 vaccine. A remark on this clone: The antigen remains undetermined.

This CDR3 has 15 amino acids. Findings and caveats of the study: Seropositive at baseline were only a handful of AZD1222 recipients.

Only in-frame clones appear in the TCRdb table, and some are missing; sequencing was by immunoSEQ multiplex PCR. The repertoire holds 74,000 or so clones, with approximately 81% as singletons. V and J are TRBV21-1 and TRBJ1-5; the table's D call, TRBD1, has no DNA check behind it. TRBV21-1 is termed a pseudogene. Source: peripheral blood, taken on day 0 of AZD1222 vaccination. The receptor comes from an adult in good health. For the CDR3, the DNA is TGTGCCAGCATTCCTACCAGGGGGAGCAATCAGCCCCAGCATTTT. Its protein is CASIPTRGSNQPQHF.